One and the same sample provided the 17 T cell receptor beta chains below, sequenced in a study of metastatic and nonmetastatic thyroid tumors. TCRdb re-called the PCR reads via MiXCR. The data show about 92,000 clones, more than 13% seen once. Patients were all untreated before their thyroid surgery. Sequenced input: blood. Receptors were obtained from a female donor with papillary thyroid cancer or a benign thyroid nodule (not recorded which). Some clones in this sample may be carry-over from other donors' samples.

This clone was recorded at least ten times. The chain is built from TRBV19 and TRBJ1-2; maybe TRBD1 (6 bases). The CDR3 loop spans 15 amino acids. Trimming pared 9 bases from V and 4 bases from J, leaving 21 bases between. Germline values: CDR1 LNHDA, CDR2 SQIVND (reference sequence). The CDR3 here is CASYPPGHTFYGYTF. Here the CDR3 DNA reads TGTGCCAGCTACCCTCCGGGACACACTTTCTATGGCTACACCTTC.

In this sample, this clone turned up many times. The V and J genes are TRBV6-5 and TRBJ1-6, with D hard to call. Germline V gene sequence: CDR1 MNHEY, CDR2 SVGAGI. The CDR3 consists of 15 residues. V was clipped by 3 bases and J by 1 base, with 7 bases between them. The CDR3 protein is CASSYMGSYNSPLHF. The CDR3 coding sequence is TGTGCCAGCAGTTATATGGGATCCTATAATTCACCCCTCCACTTT.

This clone was counted once. V usage is TRBV5-1 and J usage is TRBJ2-5; D call uncertain. The CDR3 totals 14 residues. From germline, CDR1 is SGHRS and CDR2 YFSETQ. V lost 0 bases and J 5 bases, leaving 11 bases between the germline ends. As DNA, the CDR3 is TGCGCCAGCAGCTTGGTGGTCATTGGGGAGACCCAGTACTTC. Encoded protein: CASSLVVIGETQYF.

As regards this clone: A read error may account for a junction end that differs from germline. This chain uses TRBV10-3 with TRBJ2-7; D remains unclear. The CDR3 totals 12 residues. From germline, CDR1 is ENHRY and CDR2 SYGVKD. The CDR3 reads CATQSSSYDQYF. In nucleotides, the CDR3 is TGTGCCACCCAGTCCAGCTCCTACGATCAGTACTTC.

This clone was detected only a few times. A read error may be the cause here, since a much bigger clone is one base away. This chain joins TRBV12-3 or TRBV12-4 and TRBJ1-2; D ambiguous. The CDR3 length is 12 residues. Trimming cost V 3 bases and J 4 bases, with 6 bases left between them. The CDR3 sequence is CASSLAVYGYTF. The CDR3, as DNA: TGTGCCAGCAGTTTGGCCGTCTATGGCTACACCTTC.

This clone was seen repeatedly, ten times or more. The chain couples TRBV27 to TRBJ2-1, with D perhaps TRBD2 (7 bases). Germline V gene sequence: CDR1 MNHEY, CDR2 SMNVEV (reference sequence). CDR3 length: 11 amino acids. V lost 10 bases, J lost 7 bases, and 11 bases lay in between. This chain's CDR3 is CATKGGNEQFF. CDR3 nucleotides: TGTGCCACCAAGGGGGGGAATGAGCAGTTCTTC.

This clone came up many times. The chain uses TRBV6-2 or TRBV6-3 and TRBJ2-7; TRBD1 agrees at 12 bases. With 6 bases clipped from V and 5 bases from J, the junction kept 5 bases outside the gene matches. CDR3 length: 14 residues. From germline, CDR1 is MNHEY and CDR2 SVGEGT. CDR3 loop: CASSLGTGGDEQYF. The CDR3 DNA sequence: TGTGCCAGCAGCCTCGGGACAGGGGGCGACGAGCAGTACTTC.

This clone was recorded many times. The chain combines TRBV5-5 with TRBJ1-2; D is possibly TRBD1 (5 bases). CDR3 length equals 13 residues. Per germline, CDR1 SGHKS and CDR2 YYEKEE (reference sequence). The V end was cut by 0 bases, the J end by 8 bases, with 11 bases between. The CDR3 nucleotides are TGTGCCAGCAGCTTGGCCGGGGCGGAGGGCTACACCTTC. This gives the protein CASSLAGAEGYTF.

Turning to this clone: This could be a read error, since a much larger clone is one nucleotide away. The rearrangement links TRBV3-1 to TRBJ1-1; 10 bases fit TRBD1. The CDR3 extends over 17 amino acids. The germline gives CDR1 LGHDT, CDR2 YNNKEL (reference sequence). This chain's CDR3 is CASSQETGTGVNTEASF. The CDR3 DNA sequence: TGTGCCAGCAGCCAAGAGACCGGGACAGGGGTGAACACTGAAGCTTCCTTT.

About this clone itself: The missing conserved phenylalanine or tryptophan at the end of this CDR3 makes a read error likely. The chain employs TRBV28 and TRBJ1-5, with D possibly matching TRBD1 (5 bases). Germline V gene lookup returns CDR1 MDHEN and CDR2 SYDVKM. The CDR3 loop spans 16 amino acids. Trimming took off 6 bases at V and 6 bases at J, with 21 bases between the two ends. CDR3 loop: CASSQPRSPGGQPQHL. CDR3 sequence (DNA): TGTGCCAGCAGCCAACCACGGTCCCCGGGGGGTCAGCCCCAGCATCTT.

V usage is TRBV20-1 and J usage is TRBJ2-5, with a weak D call TRBD1 (5 bases). The germline CDR1 and CDR2 sequences are DFQATT and SNEGSKA (reference sequence). The V end was cut by 0 bases, the J end by 0 bases, with 11 bases between. The CDR3 spans 15 residues. The CDR3 here is CSARDLGHHQETQYF. In DNA form, the CDR3 reads TGCAGTGCTAGAGACCTGGGGCACCACCAAGAGACCCAGTACTTC.

With respect to this clone: The junction departs from the called germline gene at one end, perhaps through a read error. The chain has TRBV28 and TRBJ2-7; D is unclear. The CDR3 length is 12 residues. From germline, CDR1 is MDHEN and CDR2 SYDVKM. The CDR3 DNA sequence: TGTGCCAGTAGTTTTGTGGGCTACGAGCAGTACTTC. The encoded protein is CASSFVGYEQYF.

V and J are TRBV5-1 and TRBJ2-7, with 8 bases matching TRBD2. The CDR3 runs 14 residues. J lost 5 bases, V lost 1 base, and 5 bases had no gene match. The germline V gene encodes CDR1 SGHRS and CDR2 YFSETQ. In DNA form, the CDR3 reads TGCGCCAGCAGCTTGATTAGCGGGATCAACGAGCAGTACTTC. It yields the protein CASSLISGINEQYF.

This clone was detected ten times or more. A read error may produce the germline difference seen at one junction end. This rearrangement joins TRBV11-2 to TRBJ2-1; 7 nucleotides line up with TRBD1. Germline-derived CDR1 and CDR2 are SGHAT and FQNNGV. This CDR3 contains 13 residues. CDR3 sequence: CASSIDRAHEQFF. CDR3 nucleotides: TGTGCCAGCAGCATAGACAGGGCCCATGAGCAGTTCTTC.

As to this clone: This may stem from a read error, because a much larger clone lies one nucleotide away. The chain combines TRBV7-6 with TRBJ2-5; D is possibly TRBD2 (6 bases). V was pared by 2 bases and J by 5 bases, with 18 bases between. Germline CDR1 and CDR2: SGHVS and FNYEAQ. The CDR3 length is 16 residues. The CDR3 here is CASSLWSLGGVETQYF. The CDR3 coding sequence is TGTGCCAGCAGCTTATGGTCTCTGGGCGGGGTGGAGACCCAGTACTTC.

This clone occurred once. This may be a read error, as it is one base from a much larger clone. This chain uses TRBV11-1 with TRBJ2-1; 9 nucleotides line up with TRBD1. J lost 9 bases, V lost 6 bases, and 15 bases had no gene match. The CDR3 is 16 amino acids. Germline-derived CDR1 and CDR2 are SGHAT and FQDESV (reference sequence). Here the CDR3 reads CASRPNGQGNRSEQFF. Written as DNA, the CDR3 is TGTGCCAGCAGACCTAACGGACAGGGGAATCGTAGTGAGCAGTTCTTC. Combining the CDR3 with reference TRBV11-1 and TRBJ2-1 gives the whole variable domain EAEVAQSPRYKITEKSQAVAFWCDPISGHATLYWYRQILGQGPELLVQFQDESVVDDSQLPKDRFSAERLKGVDSTLKIQPAELGDSAMYLCASRPNGQGNRSEQFFGPGTRLTVL.

This clone has a count of ten or more. The sample carries other DNA sequences with the same CDR3. This chain uses TRBV20-1 with TRBJ2-1; TRBD2 agrees at 11 bases. The CDR3 covers 15 residues. V gave up 5 bases and J gave up 12 bases; unmatched junction bases: 15. Germline V gene lookup returns CDR1 DFQATT and CDR2 SNEGSKA (reference sequence). The CDR3 loop is CSALARLAGGRGQFF. CDR3 nucleotide sequence: TGCAGTGCTCTCGCCCGGCTAGCGGGGGGCCGCGGGCAGTTCTTC.